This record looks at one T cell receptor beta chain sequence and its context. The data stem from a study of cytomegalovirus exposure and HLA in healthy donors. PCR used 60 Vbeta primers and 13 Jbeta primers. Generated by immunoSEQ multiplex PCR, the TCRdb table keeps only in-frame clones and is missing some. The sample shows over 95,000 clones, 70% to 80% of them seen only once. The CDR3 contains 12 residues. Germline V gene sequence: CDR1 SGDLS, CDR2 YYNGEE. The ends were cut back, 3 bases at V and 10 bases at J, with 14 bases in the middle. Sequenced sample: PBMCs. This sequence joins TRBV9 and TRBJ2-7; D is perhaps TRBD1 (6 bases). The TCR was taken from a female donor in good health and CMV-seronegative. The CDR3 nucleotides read TGTGCCAGCAGCGACCCGGGACAAAAACAGTACTTC. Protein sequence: CASSDPGQKQYF.